The next 5 T cell receptor beta chains were all read from a single sample in a study of blood T cell repertoires in COVID-19. Assay used: immunoSEQ multiplex PCR; TCRdb lists only in-frame clones, some missing. This table holds roughly 130,000 clones, about 79% found once. Sequencing was carried out using peripheral blood. The receptors stem from a woman between 50 and 59 years old with acute or convalescent COVID-19.

The V call is TRBV3-1 (or the pseudogene TRBV3-2), the J call TRBJ2-7, with 7 positions matching TRBD2. The junction had 13 bases not matched to a gene; V was cut back by 1 base and J by 7 bases. The CDR3 has 16 amino acids. Germline V gives CDR1 LGHDT, CDR2 YNNKEL (reference sequence). DNA for the CDR3: TGTGCCAGCAGCCAAGTTGGAGGGCCCACCGGGGGGGAGCAGTACTTC. It encodes CASSQVGGPTGGEQYF.

A few counts support this clone. The rearrangement uses TRBV23-1 and TRBJ1-1, with TRBD1 identical over 9 bases. TRBV23-1 is an ORF, with its function uncertain. V dropped 6 bases and J dropped 3; count of bases not matched to a gene: 14. The CDR3 is 17 amino acids. This chain's CDR3 is CASRSGTGMVVDTEAFF. The CDR3 bases are TGCGCCAGCAGATCCGGGACAGGGATGGTGGTCGACACTGAAGCTTTCTTT.

This chain joins TRBV21-1 and TRBJ2-4; TRBD2 was called by the table and not checked on the DNA. TRBV21-1 is tagged as a pseudogene. This CDR3 has 18 residues. The CDR3 protein is CASSKGPWGGLAKNIQYF. The CDR3 DNA reads as TGTGCCAGCAGCAAAGGACCCTGGGGGGGACTAGCCAAAAACATTCAGTACTTC.

The table lists this clone with a count of one. This rearrangement joins TRBV6-1 to TRBJ1-2; D gene uncertain. Germline-derived CDR1 and CDR2 are MNHNS and SASEGT. This CDR3 is 15 amino acids long. V lost 2 bases to trimming and J lost 2 bases, with 12 bases between them. This CDR3 is CASSESGFTNYGYTF. The CDR3 DNA is TGTGCCAGCAGTGAATCAGGTTTTACCAACTATGGCTACACCTTC.

The chain joins TRBV12-5 to TRBJ1-4, with D maybe TRBD1 (5 bases). V gave up 6 bases and J gave up 15 bases, with 26 bases separating them. CDR3 length equals 15 residues. Germline-derived CDR1 and CDR2 are LGHNT and FRNRAP. This CDR3 is CASGSTQGPWGRVFF. CDR3 in DNA: TGTGCTAGTGGATCTACTCAGGGTCCCTGGGGTAGAGTGTTTTTT.